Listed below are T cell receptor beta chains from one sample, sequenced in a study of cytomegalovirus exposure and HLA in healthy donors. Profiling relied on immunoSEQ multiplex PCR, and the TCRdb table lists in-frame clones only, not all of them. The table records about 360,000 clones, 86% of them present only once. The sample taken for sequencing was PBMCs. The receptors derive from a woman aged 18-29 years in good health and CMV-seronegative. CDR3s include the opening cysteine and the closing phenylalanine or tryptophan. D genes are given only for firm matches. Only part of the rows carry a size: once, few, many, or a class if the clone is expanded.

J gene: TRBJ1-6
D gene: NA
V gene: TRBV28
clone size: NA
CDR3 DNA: TGTGCCAGCAACCAACAGGGCGTGAATGGTTCACCCCTCCACTTT
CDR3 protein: CASNQQGVNGSPLHF

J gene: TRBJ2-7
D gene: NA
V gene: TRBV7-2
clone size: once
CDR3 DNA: TGTGCCAGCAGCTTTTGGGGGCGCGAGCAGTACTTC
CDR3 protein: CASSFWGREQYF

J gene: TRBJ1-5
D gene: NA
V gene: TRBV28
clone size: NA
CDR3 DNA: TGTGCCAGCAGTTTGGGCTCCTTCTTGGATCAGCCCCAGCATTTT
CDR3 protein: CASSLGSFLDQPQHF

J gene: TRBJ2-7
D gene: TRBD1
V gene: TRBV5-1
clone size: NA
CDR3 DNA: TGCGCCAGCTCTTATGGACAGGGGATCTACGAGCAGTACTTC
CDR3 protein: CASSYGQGIYEQYF

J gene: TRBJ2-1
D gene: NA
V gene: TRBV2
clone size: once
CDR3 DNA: TGTGCCAGCAGTGAGAGCTATGGAGTTGAGCAGTTCTTC
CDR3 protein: CASSESYGVEQFF

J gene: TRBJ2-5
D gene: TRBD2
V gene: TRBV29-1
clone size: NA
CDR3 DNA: TGCAGCGTCCGTAGCGGGAGCGGTGAGACCCAGTACTTC
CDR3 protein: CSVRSGSGETQYF

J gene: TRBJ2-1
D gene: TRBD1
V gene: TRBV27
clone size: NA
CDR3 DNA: TGTGCCAGCAGTCCAGGGACAGGGTGGAATGAGCAGTTCTTC
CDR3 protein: CASSPGTGWNEQFF

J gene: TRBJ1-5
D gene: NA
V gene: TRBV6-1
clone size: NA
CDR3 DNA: TGTGCCAGCAGCTCTTATAGCAATCAGCCCCAGCATTTT
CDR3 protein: CASSSYSNQPQHF

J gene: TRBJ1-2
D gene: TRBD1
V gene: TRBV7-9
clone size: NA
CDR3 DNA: TGTGCCAGCACCCCCCTCCCGGGACAGGCGGAGGGTGGCTACACCTTC
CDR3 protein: CASTPLPGQAEGGYTF

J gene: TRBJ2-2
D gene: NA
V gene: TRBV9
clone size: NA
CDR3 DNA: TGTGCCAGCAGCCCACAGTTGACCACCGGGGAGCTGTTTTTT
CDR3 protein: CASSPQLTTGELFF

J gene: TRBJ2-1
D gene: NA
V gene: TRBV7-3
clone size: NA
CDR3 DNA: TGTGCCAGCAGCCCAAAACCCTCGTGGGCCAATGAGCAGTTCTTC
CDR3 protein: CASSPKPSWANEQFF

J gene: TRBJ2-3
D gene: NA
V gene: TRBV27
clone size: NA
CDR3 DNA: TGTGCCAGCAGTTTACAAGCGGGCACAGATACGCAGTATTTT
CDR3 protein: CASSLQAGTDTQYF

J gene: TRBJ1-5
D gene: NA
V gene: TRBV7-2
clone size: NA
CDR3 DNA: TGTGCCAGCAGCTCGGAAGGTCCGGGGTACCAGCCCCAGCATTTT
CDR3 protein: CASSSEGPGYQPQHF

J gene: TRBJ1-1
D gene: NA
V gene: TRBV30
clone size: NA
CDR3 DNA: TGTGCCGCCGGGAGCAACACTGAAGCTTTCTTT
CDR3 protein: CAAGSNTEAFF

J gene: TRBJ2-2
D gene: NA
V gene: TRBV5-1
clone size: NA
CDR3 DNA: TGCGCCAGCAGCTCCTCCGGGGGGCCCGGGGAGCTGTTTTTT
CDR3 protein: CASSSSGGPGELFF

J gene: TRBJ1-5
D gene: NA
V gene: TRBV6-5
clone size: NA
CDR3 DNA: TGTGCCAGCAGTTACCTGGGGGGAAATCAGCCCCAGCATTTT
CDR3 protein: CASSYLGGNQPQHF

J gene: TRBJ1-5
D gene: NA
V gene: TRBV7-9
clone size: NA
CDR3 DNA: TGTGCCAGCAGCTTACCAGGGGAAAATCAGCCCCAGCATTTT
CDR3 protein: CASSLPGENQPQHF

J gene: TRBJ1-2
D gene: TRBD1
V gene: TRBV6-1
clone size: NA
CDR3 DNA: TGTGCCAGCAGTGGACAGGGGGCCATCGGCTACACCTTC
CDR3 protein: CASSGQGAIGYTF

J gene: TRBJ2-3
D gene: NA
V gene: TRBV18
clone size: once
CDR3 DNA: TGTGCCAGCTCCTCACGGAAGGGGGACACAGATACGCAGTATTTT
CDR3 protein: CASSSRKGDTDTQYF

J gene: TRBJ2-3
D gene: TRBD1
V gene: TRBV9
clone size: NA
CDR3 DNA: TGTGCCAGCAGCATTTCAGGGGGCGGCACAGATACGCAGTATTTT
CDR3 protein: CASSISGGGTDTQYF

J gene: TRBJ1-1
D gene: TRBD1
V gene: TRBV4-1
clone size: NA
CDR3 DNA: TGCGCCAGCAGCCAAGATGTTAGGACAGGGGGGATGAACACTGAAGCTTTCTTT
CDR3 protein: CASSQDVRTGGMNTEAFF

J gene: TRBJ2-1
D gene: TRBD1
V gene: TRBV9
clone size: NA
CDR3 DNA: TGTGCCAGCAGCGTAGGCCCTCGAGACAGGGGGAATGAGCAGTTCTTC
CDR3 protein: CASSVGPRDRGNEQFF

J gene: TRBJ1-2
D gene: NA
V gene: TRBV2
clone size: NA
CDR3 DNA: TGTGCCAGCAGTGAACAGGGTCCTCTCTATGGCTACACCTTC
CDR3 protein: CASSEQGPLYGYTF

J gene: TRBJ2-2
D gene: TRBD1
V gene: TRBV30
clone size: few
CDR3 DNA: TGTGCCTGGATCCGACAGGGGATAGCCGGGGAGCTGTTTTTT
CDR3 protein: CAWIRQGIAGELFF

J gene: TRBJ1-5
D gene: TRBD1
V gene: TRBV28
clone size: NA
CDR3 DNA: TGTGCCAGCAAGAATCTAGACAGGGACAATCAGCCCCAGCATTTT
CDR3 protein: CASKNLDRDNQPQHF

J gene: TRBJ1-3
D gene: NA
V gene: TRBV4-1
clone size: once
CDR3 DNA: TGCGCCAGCAGCCAAGTAGCAGGGCCTTCTGGAAACACCATATATTTT
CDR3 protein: CASSQVAGPSGNTIYF

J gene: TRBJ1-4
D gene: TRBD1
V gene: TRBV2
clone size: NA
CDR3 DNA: TGTGCCAGCGGGGAACAGGGGGCGAGAGAAAAACTGTTTTTT
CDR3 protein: CASGEQGAREKLFF

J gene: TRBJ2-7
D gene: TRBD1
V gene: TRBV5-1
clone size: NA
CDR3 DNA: TGCGCCAGCAGCTTACTGACAGGGGGTTACGAGCAGTACTTC
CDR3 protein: CASSLLTGGYEQYF

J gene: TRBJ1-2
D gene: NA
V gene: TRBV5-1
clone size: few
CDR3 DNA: TGCGCCAGCAGCTTGGAGGGCAGGGGAGATGGCTACACCTTC
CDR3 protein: CASSLEGRGDGYTF

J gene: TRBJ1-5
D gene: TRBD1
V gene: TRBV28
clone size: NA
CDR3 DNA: TGTGCCAGCAGTTTTACAGGGGGTGGCAATCAGCCCCAGCATTTT
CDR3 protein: CASSFTGGGNQPQHF